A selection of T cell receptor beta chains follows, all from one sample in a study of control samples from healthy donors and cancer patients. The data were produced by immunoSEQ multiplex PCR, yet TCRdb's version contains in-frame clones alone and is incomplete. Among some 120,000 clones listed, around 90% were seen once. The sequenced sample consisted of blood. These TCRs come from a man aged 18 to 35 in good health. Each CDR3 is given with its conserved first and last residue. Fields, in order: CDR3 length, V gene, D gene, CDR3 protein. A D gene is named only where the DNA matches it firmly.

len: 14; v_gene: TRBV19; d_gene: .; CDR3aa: CASSNPSWADTQYF
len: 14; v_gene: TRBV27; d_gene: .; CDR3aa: CASTRVTGSTEAFF
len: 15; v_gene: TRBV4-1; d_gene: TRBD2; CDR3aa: CASRYSGEYQETQYF
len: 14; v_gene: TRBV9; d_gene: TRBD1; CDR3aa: CASSESGQNYEQYF
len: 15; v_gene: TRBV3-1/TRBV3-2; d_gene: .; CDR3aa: CASSQVQTGYNEQFF
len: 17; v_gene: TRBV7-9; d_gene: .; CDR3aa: CASSPSYAGTTNTEAFF
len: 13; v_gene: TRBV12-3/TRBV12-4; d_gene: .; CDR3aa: CASSTGHTYEQYF
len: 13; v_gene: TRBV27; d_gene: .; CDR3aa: CASSLRLQETQYF
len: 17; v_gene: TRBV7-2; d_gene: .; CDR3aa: CASSLYLEGSSYNEQFF
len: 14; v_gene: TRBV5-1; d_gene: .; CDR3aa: CASREGDLRNEQYF
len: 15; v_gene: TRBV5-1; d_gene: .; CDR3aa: CASSPQRGNTDTQYF
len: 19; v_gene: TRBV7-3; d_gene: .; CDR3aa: CASSYHGLAGPKKQETQYF
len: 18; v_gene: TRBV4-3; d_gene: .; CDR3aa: CASLEREALSSGANVLTF
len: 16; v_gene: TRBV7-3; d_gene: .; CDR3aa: CASSLPGLTGANVLTF
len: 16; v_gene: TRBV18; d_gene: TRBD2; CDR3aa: CASSRGTSGVLNEQFF
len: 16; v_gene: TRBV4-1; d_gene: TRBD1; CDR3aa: CASSRLTGEGNQPQHF
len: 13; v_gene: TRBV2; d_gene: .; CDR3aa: CASSPRETYEQYF
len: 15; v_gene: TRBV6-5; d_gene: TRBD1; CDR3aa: CASSSPTGAEETQYF
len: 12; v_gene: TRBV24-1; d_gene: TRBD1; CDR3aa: CATAGQDYGYTF
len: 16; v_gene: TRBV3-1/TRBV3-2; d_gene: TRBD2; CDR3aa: CASSHTSGRVPGELFF
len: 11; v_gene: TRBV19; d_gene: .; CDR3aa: CASGFNTEAFF
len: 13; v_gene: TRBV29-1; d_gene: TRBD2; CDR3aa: CSGTTSGGNEQFF
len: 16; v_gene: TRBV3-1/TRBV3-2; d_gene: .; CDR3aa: CASSQGVLDSGNTIYF
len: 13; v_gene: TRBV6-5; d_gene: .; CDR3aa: CASSPRRVETQYF
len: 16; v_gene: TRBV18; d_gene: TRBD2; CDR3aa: CASSITGQGGEETQYF
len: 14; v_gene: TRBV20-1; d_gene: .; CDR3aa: CSASAGNGNQPQHF
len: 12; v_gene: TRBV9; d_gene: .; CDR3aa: CASSERGGEQFF
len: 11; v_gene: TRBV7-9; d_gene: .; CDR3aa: CASSLGVEAFF
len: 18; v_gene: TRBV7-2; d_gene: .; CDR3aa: CASSLPMGGARDTGELFF
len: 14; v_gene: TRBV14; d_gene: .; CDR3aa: CASSRRVLPYEQYF
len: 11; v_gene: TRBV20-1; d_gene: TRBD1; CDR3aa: CSPRGLETQYF
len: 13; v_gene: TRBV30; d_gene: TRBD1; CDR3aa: CAWQQGPTGELFF
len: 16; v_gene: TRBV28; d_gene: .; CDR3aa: CASSLYSGGSRQPQHF
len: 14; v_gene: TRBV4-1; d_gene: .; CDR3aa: CASSQGGVGSPLHF
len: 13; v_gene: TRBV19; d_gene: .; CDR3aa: CASSIVLSYEQYF
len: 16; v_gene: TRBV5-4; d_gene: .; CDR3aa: CASSLMRFSYNSPLHF
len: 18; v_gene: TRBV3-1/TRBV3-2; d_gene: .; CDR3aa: CASSPLPGKTGNTGELFF
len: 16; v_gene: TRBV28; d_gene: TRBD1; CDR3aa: CASSSPRTGKGEKLFF
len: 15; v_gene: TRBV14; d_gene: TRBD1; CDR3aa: CASSRGTGNGNEQFF
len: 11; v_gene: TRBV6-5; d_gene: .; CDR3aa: CASRGSNEQFF
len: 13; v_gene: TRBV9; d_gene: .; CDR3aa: CASSEDLNYEQYF
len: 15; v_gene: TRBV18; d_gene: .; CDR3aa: CASSPQSSSGNTIYF
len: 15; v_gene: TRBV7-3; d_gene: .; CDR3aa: CASSPGRWPTDTQYF
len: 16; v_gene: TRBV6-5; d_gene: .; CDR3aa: CASSYHGLAAKNIQYF
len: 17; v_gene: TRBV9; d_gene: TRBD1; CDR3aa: CASSGPGTGNGNSPLHF
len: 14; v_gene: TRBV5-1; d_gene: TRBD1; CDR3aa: CASSWGTGVYEQYF
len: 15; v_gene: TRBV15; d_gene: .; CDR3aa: CATSERIMGNNEQFF
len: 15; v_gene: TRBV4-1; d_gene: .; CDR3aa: CASRKRDNMNTEAFF
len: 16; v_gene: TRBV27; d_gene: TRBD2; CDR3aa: CASSPLSGRARETQYF
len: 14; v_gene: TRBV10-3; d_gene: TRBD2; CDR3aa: CAVSGLAEDNEQFF
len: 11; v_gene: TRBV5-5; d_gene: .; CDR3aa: CASSISYEQYF
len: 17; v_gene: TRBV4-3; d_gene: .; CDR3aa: CASSQEGSGRGPDTQYF
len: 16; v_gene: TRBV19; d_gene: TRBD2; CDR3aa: CASSGSGLAGYNEQFF
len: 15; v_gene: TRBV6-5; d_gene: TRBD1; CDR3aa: CASSYGTEINSPLHF
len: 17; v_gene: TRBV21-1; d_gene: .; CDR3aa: CASSKWYERTNTGELFF
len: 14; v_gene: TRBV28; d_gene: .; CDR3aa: CASSLVGDNSPLHF
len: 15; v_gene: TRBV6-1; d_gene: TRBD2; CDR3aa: CASSESPAGNYEQYF